This TCR beta chain was sequenced for a study of shared clonotypes between healthy human individuals. The ends were cut back, 1 base at V and 12 bases at J, with 20 bases in the middle. Looked up from germline, CDR1 is SGHRS and CDR2 is YFSETQ. This CDR3 contains 14 residues. TCRdb keeps only in-frame clones here, not all; method: immunoSEQ multiplex PCR. Of more than 1.2 million clones in the sample, around 98.5% were seen once. The receptor was derived from a man aged 25 to 45 in good health. The V and J genes are TRBV5-1 and TRBJ2-7; either TRBD1 or TRBD2 may fit D (5 bases each). Sequenced: naive CD4+ T cells sorted from blood. Subset meaning: CD45RA+ positively selected. Written as DNA, the CDR3 is TGCGCCAGCAGCTTGAGATACGGGACGGCGAACCTGTACTTC. This translates into CASSLRYGTANLYF.